The source of this T cell receptor beta chain is a study of blood T cells in healthy people across ages. With a J-beta primer mix and a sample-barcoded 5' primer, a second PCR ran roughly 6 to 12 cycles. In TCRdb, the 5' RACE reads were re-called with MiXCR into one record per CDR3 protein. The sample contains about 2 million distinct CDR3 sequences, roughly 49% of which appear only once. The CDR3 covers 16 residues. Trimming left V 1 base short and J 9 bases short, with 16 bases between. The germline V gene encodes CDR1 SGHDN and CDR2 FVKESK. Worth noting for this clonotype: Its antigen is as yet unknown.

Study findings and constraints: Since the PBMCs were unsorted, naive and antigen-experienced cells could not be conclusively compared. For the donors, CMV status was unknown and possibly confounded expanded clonotype changes.

The chain links TRBV14 to TRBJ1-6, with a tentative D call TRBD1 (5 bases). This clonotype was obtained from a woman between 35 and 50 years old in good health. Material: blood. CDR3 coding DNA: TGTGCCAGCAGCCAAGCCAGGCGCCCAAGGGGTTCACCCCTCCACTTT. Translating it yields CASSQARRPRGSPLHF. The full variable domain, with the rest looked up from reference TRBV14 and TRBJ1-6, is EAGVTQFPSHSVIEKGQTVTLRCDPISGHDNLYWYRRVMGKEIKFLLHFVKESKQDESGMPNNRFLAERTGGTYSTLKVQPAELEDSGVYFCASSQARRPRGSPLHFGNGTRLTVT.